A single T cell receptor beta chain is shown here with its context. Primers: 60 Vbeta forward and 13 Jbeta reverse. Libraries were prepared by immunoSEQ multiplex PCR; TCRdb keeps only in-frame clonotypes and omits some of them. The data show 95,000 to 150,000 clones, around 84% seen once. This specimen belongs to a study of cytomegalovirus exposure and HLA in healthy donors. This sequence originates from a woman aged 25 to 39 in good health and CMV-seropositive. The sequenced sample consisted of PBMCs.

The CDR3, as DNA: TGTGCCAGCCGGGACAGCTTCTACAATGAGCAGTTCTTC. It encodes CASRDSFYNEQFF. The chain recombines TRBV27 with TRBJ2-1; TRBD1 matches at 7 bases. Trimming took 8 bases from V and 3 from J; bases not matched to a gene: 4. The CDR3 is made up of 13 amino acids. Germline lookup yields CDR1 MNHEY and CDR2 SMNVEV (reference sequence).